The rows below give T cell receptor beta chains drawn from one sample of a study of T-cell memory formation after mild COVID-19. One entry per CDR3 protein, called by TCRdb with MiXCR from the 5' RACE reads. The sample shows some 120,000 distinct CDR3 sequences, about 15% of them seen only once. The sequencing input was PBMCs or a T cell subset sorted from them (not recorded which). These receptors originate from a man aged 18 to 29 who had mild COVID-19 (a few samples of this study predate the infection). Cell type and time point are not known. CDR3s include the opening cysteine and the closing phenylalanine or tryptophan. The D gene is left open where the match is weak. Clone size is stated in some rows and not others, as once, few, many or a class when expanded.

j_call cdr3_length d_call v_call clone_size cdr3_nt cdr3_aa
TRBJ2-3 15 TRBD2 TRBV5-1 - TGCGCCAGCAGCCTACACCCGCGGGAGACAGATACGCAGTATTTT CASSLHPRETDTQYF
TRBJ1-6 13 - TRBV29-1 once TGCAGCGTTATGGACGGTGGCAATTCACCCCTCCACTTT CSVMDGGNSPLHF
TRBJ2-3 16 - TRBV7-8 few TGTGCCAGCAGCTTAGTGCGGGACAGTTCCACAGATACGCAGTATTTT CASSLVRDSSTDTQYF
TRBJ1-4 12 - TRBV20-1 - TGCAGTGCCCCCAGGGGTGGTGAAAAACTGTTTTTT CSAPRGGEKLFF
TRBJ2-1 14 - TRBV15 - TGTGCCACCAGCGTACGGTCCCCCGGGAATGAGCAGTTCTTC CATSVRSPGNEQFF
TRBJ1-1 14 - TRBV4-2 few TGTGCCAGCAGCCAAGAAACCCTAACCAGTACGGCTTTCTTT CASSQETLTSTAFF
TRBJ2-5 12 - TRBV10-3 few TGTGCCATCAGTAATCGGGCCGAGACCCAGTACTTC CAISNRAETQYF
TRBJ2-1 12 - TRBV5-1 few TGCGCCAGCAGCTTGGGTACCGGGGAGCAGTTCTTC CASSLGTGEQFF
TRBJ2-7 16 TRBD2 TRBV7-2 - TGTGCCAGCAGCCCCCGGACTAGCGGGGGAGTGTACGAGCAGTACTTC CASSPRTSGGVYEQYF
TRBJ2-5 17 TRBD2 TRBV4-3 few TGCGCCAGCAGCCAAGGCGGGCTAGCGGGGGGGCCGGAGACCCAGTACTTC CASSQGGLAGGPETQYF
TRBJ1-2 11 - TRBV12-3/TRBV12-4 few TGTGCCAGCAGTCGTAACTATGGCTACACCTTC CASSRNYGYTF
TRBJ2-2 15 TRBD2 TRBV7-9 - TGTGCCAGCAGCTTCAACGGGGGGGTCACCGGGGAGCTGTTTTTT CASSFNGGVTGELFF
TRBJ2-3 13 - TRBV6-2/TRBV6-3 few TGTGCCAGCAACCCGCCCCGACTTCAGGCGCAGTATTTT CASNPPRLQAQYF
TRBJ2-5 15 - TRBV5-1 - TGCGCCAGCGAATCAACCGGGACGCGACAAGAGACCCAGTACTTC CASESTGTRQETQYF
TRBJ2-5 16 - TRBV12-3/TRBV12-4 - TGTGCCAGCAACCCCCGTTTAGTCTCGCAACCTGAGACCCAGTACTTC CASNPRLVSQPETQYF
TRBJ2-2 15 TRBD2 TRBV7-8 - TGTGCCAGCAGCTTGCGGGGGGGAATCACCGGGGAGCTGTTTTTT CASSLRGGITGELFF
TRBJ2-2 14 - TRBV20-1 - TGCAGTGCAACCGCAGGGGACTATGACGGGGAGCTGTTTTTT CSATAGDYDGELFF
TRBJ1-4 13 TRBD1 TRBV12-3/TRBV12-4 - TGTGCCAGTGGTGGGACAGGGGGCGAAAAACTGTTTTTT CASGGTGGEKLFF